This entry concerns a single T cell receptor beta chain. Cells defined as naive were viable CD3+CD4+ or CD3+CD8+ and CCR7+CD45RA+CD45RO-CD95-CD27+CD28+. The data derive from a study of T cells after posttransplantation cyclophosphamide. This table comes from immunoSEQ multiplex PCR, and its TCRdb copy is limited to in-frame clones, with some not included. The data contain around 19,000 clones, under 99% of them singletons. V shed 0 bases and J shed 0 bases, with 4 bases lying between them. Germline CDR1 SGHRS, CDR2 YFSETQ. CDR3 length equals 15 residues. Sequencing input: naive CD4+ T cells sorted from PBMCs. The origin of this receptor is a man aged 40-50 years in good health, CMV-negative, and a related stem cell transplant donor. The chain uses TRBV5-1 and TRBJ2-6; unclear D gene. This CDR3 is CASSLVSSGANVLTF. The CDR3 DNA sequence: TGCGCCAGCAGCTTGGTTAGCTCTGGGGCCAACGTCCTGACTTTC.